A single sample gave rise to the 5 T cell receptor beta chains below, sequenced in a study of shared T cell receptors in the human thymus. Sequencing was performed with immunoSEQ multiplex PCR; in TCRdb, only in-frame clones are kept and a portion is missing. The sample carries 630,000 or so clones, over 75% recorded once. This sample was shared with a second study, whose subject was human thymus T cells.

Sequencing input: thymocytes. These receptors were taken from a boy under two years old with a congenital heart defect.

The chain carries TRBV6-1 and TRBJ1-2, with D tentatively TRBD1 (6 bases). This CDR3 spans 13 amino acids. CDR1 MNHNS and CDR2 SASEGT come from the germline V gene. Trimming removed 6 bases at V and 4 bases at J, with 12 bases between. CDR3 DNA sequence: TGTGCCAGCAGGGTAAACAGGGCCTATGGCTACACCTTC. It is translated as CASRVNRAYGYTF.

This sequence joins TRBV4-1 and TRBJ2-3; 13 nucleotides line up with TRBD2. The CDR3 has 20 residues. J lost 6 bases, V lost 0 bases, and 15 bases had no gene match. CDR1 MGHRA and CDR2 YSYEKL come from the germline V gene. The CDR3 spells CASSQDRTSGGPPVKDTQYF. The CDR3 nucleotides are TGCGCCAGCAGCCAAGATCGGACTAGCGGGGGCCCCCCCGTTAAGGATACGCAGTATTTT.

The chain recombines TRBV10-1 with TRBJ1-5; a possible D gene is TRBD1 (5 bases). The CDR3 spans 13 residues. The germline V gene has CDR1 WNHNN and CDR2 SYGVQD (reference sequence). The V end lost 0 bases, the J end lost 6 bases, and 6 bases lay between the germline ends. CDR3 sequence: CASSESDSQPQHF. CDR3 nucleotides: TGCGCCAGCAGTGAGTCTGACAGTCAGCCCCAGCATTTT.

The chain recombines TRBV6-5 with TRBJ1-2; 8 bases map to TRBD1. This CDR3 spans 12 amino acids. Looked up from germline, CDR1 is MNHEY and CDR2 is SVGAGI. The V segment lost 6 bases and the J segment 8 bases; nucleotides outside the gene matches: 5. The CDR3 spells CASRETGDGYTF. DNA for the CDR3: TGTGCCAGCAGGGAGACAGGGGACGGCTACACCTTC.

With respect to this clone: The same CDR3 arises from other DNA sequences in this sample as well. The V gene is TRBV6-5, the J gene TRBJ2-7; D possibly corresponds to TRBD2 (5 bases). Trimming took off 2 bases at V and 4 bases at J, with 9 bases between the two ends. The CDR3 is 13 residues long. The germline V gene encodes CDR1 MNHEY and CDR2 SVGAGI. The CDR3: CASSYRGSYEQYF. The CDR3 nucleotides read TGTGCCAGCAGTTACCGGGGATCGTACGAGCAGTACTTC.